The clone carrying this TCR beta chain has more than one count but fewer than ten. Its antigen is unknown. This record comes from a study of T-cell memory formation after mild COVID-19. Study results and limitations: Researchers found some responding clones in pre-infection memory, a sign that cross-reactive memory joined. CD4+ clones that contracted lay mainly in CM and EM; CD8+ ones lay in EMRA.

One entry per CDR3 protein results from TCRdb running MiXCR on the 5' RACE reads. The table shows around 310,000 distinct CDR3 sequences, with more than 15% occurring only once. The CDR3 is made up of 13 amino acids. Germline CDR1 is DFQATT and CDR2 is SNEGSKA (reference sequence). After removal of 5 bases from V and 5 bases from J, the junction contained 5 bases not matched to a gene. The sequencing sample was made of PBMCs or a T cell subset sorted from them (not recorded which). V is TRBV20-1 and J is TRBJ1-2; 10 bases are shared with TRBD1. This TCR derives from a man aged 18-30 years who had mild COVID-19 (a few samples of this study predate the infection). Cell type and time point are not known. CDR3 sequence: CSAGTGAPYGYTF. CDR3 DNA sequence: TGCAGTGCTGGGACAGGGGCGCCATATGGCTACACCTTC.